The source of this T cell receptor (beta chain) is a study of blood T cell repertoires in COVID-19. For the study at large: The study drew acute and convalescent COVID-19 samples from the United States, Italy and Spain. Sources were T cells, B-cell-depleted T cells, or PBMCs; the material itself was cDNA or gDNA.

Authors' data handling: Amplified reference gene primers provided the basis for estimating nucleated cell counts. The protocol was immunoSEQ multiplex PCR, while the TCRdb copy is restricted to in-frame clones and leaves out a portion. The V and J calls and clone size were taken over from that table, and D and trimming were inferred from the DNA. The data contain around 380,000 clones, 81% of them singletons. This clone was picked up one time. Within the sample, other DNA sequences also encode this same CDR3. The CDR3 runs to 12 residues. Germline V gene data show CDR1 as GTSNPN and CDR2 as SVGIG (reference sequence). J was trimmed by 4 bases and V by 4 bases; bases with no gene match: 3.

The TCR comes from a human donor with acute or convalescent COVID-19. The donor label of this sample is uncertain. V is TRBV30 and J is TRBJ1-1; TRBD1 agrees at 7 bases. The sample was peripheral blood. In DNA, the CDR3 is TGTGCCTGGACAGGGGGGTTCACTGAAGCTTTCTTT. It codes for CAWTGGFTEAFF.